These 5 T cell receptor beta chains came from one sample sequenced in a study of CD8 T cells in Susac syndrome. RNA, at roughly 0.5 to 1 ug, was reverse transcribed with random hexamers. TCRdb called the immunoSEQ multiplex PCR reads again in MiXCR, with one record for every CDR3 protein. The table lists approximately 110,000 distinct CDR3 sequences, over 90% of them singletons. Source material: CD8+ T cells from PBMCs. The receptors here all came from a human donor with multiple sclerosis.

V and J are TRBV5-1 and TRBJ1-1, with D uncertain. Germline CDR1 SGHRS, CDR2 YFSETQ. The CDR3 loop spans 13 amino acids. V lost 0 bases and J 4 bases, leaving 7 bases between the germline ends. CDR3 loop: CASSLAYGTEAFF. CDR3 in DNA: TGCGCCAGCAGCTTGGCCTACGGCACTGAAGCTTTCTTT.

This clonotype was seen more than once but under ten times. This chain connects TRBV29-1 to TRBJ2-7; a weak D match, TRBD2 (5 bases). This CDR3 has 13 residues. Germline CDR1 reads SQVTM; CDR2 reads ANQGSEA. Trimming took 1 base from V and 2 from J, leaving 9 bases between them. The CDR3 spells CSVEGGEAYEQYF. In DNA form, the CDR3 reads TGCAGCGTTGAAGGGGGAGAGGCCTACGAGCAGTACTTC.

DNA for the CDR3: TGCGCCAGCAGCTCAGAACTAGCGGGAGTTGGCACAGATACGCAGTATTTT. It encodes CASSSELAGVGTDTQYF. The chain joins TRBV5-1 to TRBJ2-3, with 11 bases aligning to TRBD2. The CDR3 length is 17 residues. The germline V gene encodes CDR1 SGHRS and CDR2 YFSETQ. The V gene end was trimmed by 3 bases and the J gene end by 1 base; junction bases not matched to a gene: 7.

This rearrangement joins TRBV21-1 to TRBJ2-7. TRBV21-1 represents a pseudogene. The CDR3 is 13 residues long. The CDR3 sequence is CASRKSGPYEQYV. The CDR3 region has the DNA TGTGCCAGCAGGAAGTCCGGTCCCTACGAGCAGTACGTC.

The rearrangement uses TRBV3-1 and TRBJ2-7, with D perhaps TRBD2 (5 bases). The ends were cut back, 1 base at V and 2 bases at J, with 9 bases in the middle. The CDR3 is 14 residues long. The germline CDR1 and CDR2 sequences are LGHDT and YNNKEL (reference sequence). This chain's CDR3 is CASSQGGLTYEQYF. The CDR3 DNA is TGTGCCAGCAGCCAAGGAGGGCTGACCTACGAGCAGTACTTC.